These T cell receptor beta chains were read from a single sample in a study of patients and donors after allogeneic stem cell transplantation. TCRdb ran MiXCR on the RT-PCR reads and lists one entry per CDR3 protein. The repertoire holds around 200,000 distinct CDR3 sequences, around 40% seen once, with more than 9% in the top ten. Sequencing was carried out using blood, either unsorted or a sorted T cell fraction (not recorded which). All receptors come from a human donor who was either an allogeneic HSCT recipient or a stem cell or donor lymphocyte infusion donor (not recorded which). It is not recorded whose cells these are; they may come from a transplant donor. Both conserved end residues are part of each CDR3. Fields, in order: J gene, V gene, D gene, CDR3 length, clone size, CDR3 DNA, CDR3 protein. The D gene is left open where the match is weak. Rows may omit the clone size; those that give it use once, few, many or a size class.

>TRBJ2-5|TRBV6-5|NA|11|NA
TGTGCCAGCAGTACCTCCCGGACCCAGTACTTC
CASSTSRTQYF
>TRBJ2-1|TRBV5-1|TRBD1|15|NA
TGCGCCAGCAGCCCTGGGGACAGCACCTACAATGAGCAGTTCTTC
CASSPGDSTYNEQFF
>TRBJ2-5|TRBV7-9|NA|13|NA
TGTGCCAGCAGCTTTGAGGAGCAAGAGACCCAGTACTTC
CASSFEEQETQYF
>TRBJ1-5|TRBV12-3/TRBV12-4|TRBD1|15|NA
TGTGCCAGCAGATCGACAGGGTATAGCAATCAGCCCCAGCATTTT
CASRSTGYSNQPQHF
>TRBJ2-5|TRBV27|NA|15|NA
TGTGCCAGCAGTCCAATACAGGGAGAATGGGAGACCCAGTACTTC
CASSPIQGEWETQYF
>TRBJ1-4|TRBV12-3/TRBV12-4|NA|16|NA
TGTGCCAGCAGTCCTTATGGACAGACAACTAATGAAAAACTGTTTTTT
CASSPYGQTTNEKLFF
>TRBJ1-1|TRBV5-1|TRBD1|15|few
TGCGCCAGCAGCTTGATCGGACAGGGAAACACTGAAGCTTTCTTT
CASSLIGQGNTEAFF
>TRBJ2-3|TRBV12-3/TRBV12-4|NA|13|NA
TGTGCCAGCACCCCCGAGGGGTTCAGGACGCAGTATTTT
CASTPEGFRTQYF
>TRBJ2-1|TRBV12-3/TRBV12-4|TRBD2|14|NA
TGTGCCAGCAGAGTAGCGGGGGGGTTCAATGAGCAGTTCTTC
CASRVAGGFNEQFF
>TRBJ1-5|TRBV4-1|TRBD1|15|NA
TGCGCCAGCAGCCAACCGACAGGGGGTAATCAGCCCCAGCATTTT
CASSQPTGGNQPQHF
>TRBJ2-5|TRBV12-3/TRBV12-4|NA|12|once
TGTGCCAGCTCCGGAGTGGGAGAGACCCAGTACTTC
CASSGVGETQYF
>TRBJ1-2|TRBV9|TRBD1|13|NA
TGTGCCAGCAGCGAGACAGGGGGCTATGGCTACACCTTC
CASSETGGYGYTF
>TRBJ2-1|TRBV6-5|TRBD2|14|NA
TGTGCCAGCAGGAGGGGACTAGCTGGAGGTGAGCAGTTCTTC
CASRRGLAGGEQFF
>TRBJ2-1|TRBV5-1|TRBD1|15|NA
TGCGCCAGCAGCTTGGGACAGGGAGTTTCGTATGAGCAGTTCTTC
CASSLGQGVSYEQFF
>TRBJ2-7|TRBV6-6|TRBD2|16|NA
TGTGCCAGCAGTCTGGGGGGGACCACCGACACCTACGAGCAGTACTTC
CASSLGGTTDTYEQYF
>TRBJ1-2|TRBV12-3/TRBV12-4|NA|14|NA
TGTGCCAGCAGCCACAGACGGTTTAACTATGGCTACACCTTC
CASSHRRFNYGYTF
>TRBJ2-3|TRBV14|NA|16|NA
TGTGCCAGCAGCCAAGACACCAAACAGAGGACAGATACGCAGTATTTT
CASSQDTKQRTDTQYF
>TRBJ1-5|TRBV29-1|NA|9|few
TGCAGCGTTGTTCAGCCCCAGCATTTT
CSVVQPQHF
>TRBJ1-1|TRBV2|TRBD1|13|few
TGTGCCAGCAGTGAAGTTCAGGGGGGTACAGCTTTCTTT
CASSEVQGGTAFF
>TRBJ1-5|TRBV6-5|TRBD1|16|once
TGTGCCAGCAGTTCGTTACAGGGGAAGCGTAATCAGCCCCAGCATTTT
CASSSLQGKRNQPQHF
>TRBJ2-3|TRBV12-3/TRBV12-4|TRBD2|16|NA
TGTGCCAGCAGTCTCTCGGCGGGGGGGCCTGCAGATACGCAGTATTTT
CASSLSAGGPADTQYF
>TRBJ1-1|TRBV4-3|NA|15|few
TGCGCCAGCACCGGCCGGGTTGGGGTGGGGACTGAAGCTTTCTTT
CASTGRVGVGTEAFF
>TRBJ1-3|TRBV5-1|TRBD1|13|NA
TGCGCCAGCAGCTTGGACAGGGGGTACACCATATATTTT
CASSLDRGYTIYF
>TRBJ2-1|TRBV27|TRBD2|15|few
TGTGCCAGCAGTCCGTCGGGACTAAGTCCCAATGAGCAGTTCTTC
CASSPSGLSPNEQFF
>TRBJ1-2|TRBV5-4|NA|14|NA
TGTGCCAGCAGCTTGTGGCAGCATTTCTATGGCTACACCTTC
CASSLWQHFYGYTF
>TRBJ2-2|TRBV6-2/TRBV6-3|TRBD1|16|NA
TGTGCCAGCAGTTACGACGACAGGGGGAACACCGGGGAGCTGTTTTTT
CASSYDDRGNTGELFF
>TRBJ1-3|TRBV4-3|NA|15|few
TGCGCCAGCAGCCAGACCGGGACAAGAGGAAACACCATATATTTT
CASSQTGTRGNTIYF
>TRBJ1-1|TRBV5-6|NA|14|few
TGTGCCAGCAGCTGGGACGGGACACACACTGAAGCTTTCTTT
CASSWDGTHTEAFF
>TRBJ2-3|TRBV9|NA|17|few
TGTGCCAGCAGCGTAGTCCGGACGGCAGGACGCACAGATACGCAGTATTTT
CASSVVRTAGRTDTQYF
>TRBJ1-1|TRBV7-9|NA|14|few
TGTGCCAGCAGCTTTTCAGGGGCGGGTACTGAAGCTTTCTTT
CASSFSGAGTEAFF
>TRBJ2-7|TRBV29-1|NA|14|few
TGCAGCGTTGAAGCCCCGGGACAAGCCTACGAGCAGTACTTC
CSVEAPGQAYEQYF
>TRBJ2-1|TRBV29-1|NA|11|NA
TGCAGCGTTGTGACCTACAATGAGCAGTTCTTC
CSVVTYNEQFF
>TRBJ2-3|TRBV20-1|TRBD1|15|NA
TGCAGTGCCACCGGACAGGGCCTTCGTACAGATACGCAGTATTTT
CSATGQGLRTDTQYF